This T cell receptor (beta chain) was obtained from a study of OX40 agonist ivuxolimab in advanced cancers. Study information: While on treatment, patients had intravenous ivuxolimab at 0.01 to 10 mg/kg every 2 weeks. One hepatocellular carcinoma and a couple of cutaneous melanoma patients partially responded.

Turning to this clone: Its antigen is not known.

Regarding the study as a whole: The work left the antigen specificity of expanded peripheral T cells undetermined. Both CD4+ and CD8+ T cell populations in blood had undergone clonal expansion by week 6 at 0.1 to 3.0 mg/kg.

The protocol was immunoSEQ multiplex PCR, while the TCRdb copy is restricted to in-frame clones and leaves out a portion. Of 60,000 to 80,000 clones listed, 81% are singletons. This CDR3 comprises 16 residues. V trimming: 0 bases; J trimming: 7 bases; junction bases outside the gene matches: 7. Germline loops: CDR1 SGHRS, CDR2 YFSETQ. The sequenced sample was CD4+ or CD8+ T cells sorted from blood, obtained in a trial of the OX40 agonist ivuxolimab. The V call is TRBV5-1, the J call TRBJ2-1; 10 bases match TRBD1. The sequence came from an adult with an advanced solid tumor such as melanoma, head and neck, liver or kidney cancer. Written as DNA, the CDR3 is TGCGCCAGCAGCTTGGTGGTGGGACAGGGGAGGAATGAGCAGTTCTTC. Its translation: CASSLVVGQGRNEQFF.